This TCR beta chain is from a study of T cell repertoires in cytomegalovirus infection (dated by TCRdb to the late 2010s). For context, the study as a whole: The peptide stimulations were aimed at well-studied HLA-B-restricted epitopes as well as recently identified HLA-C-restricted CMV epitopes, whose presentation resists viral immunomodulation. The HLA type of each donor mattered for the analysis, because public TCR beta signatures pointed to carriage of CMV infection along with the matching HLA type. The investigation overall reported the following: Carriers of CMV infection plus the relevant HLA type were discriminated by the cumulative frequency of public TCR beta family members in the study cohort and in an independent 352-donor cohort. The ex vivo response was dominated by HLA-C-restricted CMV-specific TCR beta clonotypes, which also provided the single most frequent clonotype in two of eight donors.

The sample was run on an Illumina HiSeq 1500. The public reads were reprocessed in TCRdb via fastp at Q25 and MiXCR, keeping in-frame beta chains. Every distinct CDR3 protein forms one entry, paired with its most common genes and DNA. In this sample the table shows about 830,000 distinct CDR3 sequences, 32% of which occur a single time. Roughly 12% of the sample rests with the top ten. Looking up the germline V gene yields CDR1 KGHSH and CDR2 LQKENI. The CDR3 measures 15 amino acids from cysteine to phenylalanine. Here the CDR3 DNA is all that survives: 45 bases in frame from base 1. V is pared back by 4 bases and J by 3 bases, with 15 bases lying between the germline termini. This specimen's treatment or condition label, interpreted: in vitro stimulation with specific CMV peptide epitopes to enrich CMV-specific T cells. In the case of this clonotype: This receptor's antigen is unknown. Base qualities are not recorded, but no much larger clone differs from it by a single base.

Recombination connected TRBV18 to TRBJ1-2; a tentative D match to TRBD1 spans 6 bases. The source is a human donor in good health (CMV status not recorded). Some clones in this sample may be carry-over from other donors' samples. The sequenced sample was cultured CD8+ T cells from PBMCs, obtained from culture after CMV antigen stimulation. In nucleotide form, the sequence is TGTGCCAGCTCACTTCGCAGGGGAGGCGACTATGGCTACACCTTC. It translates as CASSLRRGGDYGYTF.